This T cell receptor beta chain comes out of a study of T cell repertoires in cytomegalovirus infection. The V and J ends lost 4 bases and 4 bases respectively, with 7 bases between them. The germline CDR1 and CDR2 sequences are SQVTM and ANQGSEA. The CDR3 length is 11 residues. In its sample, this clonotype was seen many times. Using its own MiXCR run on the reads, TCRdb lists one record per CDR3 protein. Of hundreds of thousands of distinct CDR3 sequences listed, around 6.6% are singletons. The V and J genes are TRBV29-1 and TRBJ1-1, with a tentative D call TRBD1 (5 bases). This TCR was recovered from a human donor in good health (CMV status not recorded). Some clones in this sample may be carry-over from other donors' samples. Sequencing was performed on PBMCs. CDR3 protein: CSVGGSTEAFF. CDR3 coding DNA: TGCAGCGTTGGGGGGAGCACTGAAGCTTTCTTT.